The rows below give T cell receptor beta chains drawn from one sample of a study of T-cell reconstitution after alpha-beta-depleted transplantation in children. From the PCR reads, TCRdb called clonotypes with MiXCR, one entry per CDR3 protein. This sample yields 700,000 to 950,000 distinct CDR3 sequences, of which roughly 16% are seen a single time; 5% belongs to the top ten. The sequences come from PBMCs, mostly from graft donor cells, collected 360 days after TCRalphabeta/CD19-depleted stem cell transplant. The receptors come from a male patient aged 10 to 17 who had a stem cell transplant for acute lymphoblastic leukemia, so the T cells may come from the graft donor. The CDR3 runs from the conserved cysteine through the conserved F or W. Fields, in order: D gene, V gene, clone size, J gene, CDR3 DNA, CDR3 protein. D genes are given only for firm matches. Only some rows state a clone size, as once, few, many or a class for expanded clones.

TRBD2	TRBV24-1	few	TRBJ2-7	TGTGCCACCAGTGAGGCCCCCGGGACTAGCGGTTCCTACGAGCAGTACTTC	CATSEAPGTSGSYEQYF
TRBD2	TRBV20-1	few	TRBJ2-3	TGCAGTGCTAACGGACTAGCGGGCCCCACAGATACGCAGTATTTT	CSANGLAGPTDTQYF
TRBD1	TRBV5-1	few	TRBJ1-5	TGCGCCAGCAGCTGGGGGACAGGGCGGACTCAGCCCCAGCATTTT	CASSWGTGRTQPQHF
TRBD2	TRBV7-8	.	TRBJ2-7	TGTGCCAGCAGCTTAACCCGGGTAGCGGGTCCGACGGGGGAGCAGTACTTC	CASSLTRVAGPTGEQYF
.	TRBV7-9	.	TRBJ2-5	TGTGCCAGCAGTCGCCGTGCAGGGCACGAGACCCAGTACTTC	CASSRRAGHETQYF
TRBD2	TRBV5-1	.	TRBJ2-5	TGCGCCAGCAGCTTGGGGCCAGCGGGGCAAGAGACCCAGTACTTC	CASSLGPAGQETQYF
TRBD2	TRBV20-1	few	TRBJ2-7	TGCAGTGCTTCGACCGGGACTAGCGTCCGGGAGCAGTACTTC	CSASTGTSVREQYF
.	TRBV20-1	few	TRBJ2-7	TGCAGTGCTAACCCCTTAACAGGGCTCCTCTACGAGCAGTACTTC	CSANPLTGLLYEQYF
.	TRBV7-9	many	TRBJ2-5	TGTGCCAGCAGCTTGTCCGAGGGAGGCGAGGGCCAAGAGACCCAGTACTTC	CASSLSEGGEGQETQYF
TRBD2	TRBV20-1	few	TRBJ2-1	TGCAGTGCTAGGTCTAGCGGCCTCTACAATGAGCAGTTCTTC	CSARSSGLYNEQFF
.	TRBV5-1	few	TRBJ2-6	TGCGCCAGCACCAAACTCCGGGACTCTGGGGCCAACGTCCTGACTTTC	CASTKLRDSGANVLTF
TRBD2	TRBV2	few	TRBJ2-1	TGTGCCAGCAGATATACTAGCGGGTGGACCCATGAGCAGTTCTTC	CASRYTSGWTHEQFF
.	TRBV5-1	.	TRBJ1-1	TGCGCCAGCAGCCCCTTCGACGAAAACACTGAAGCTTTCTTT	CASSPFDENTEAFF
TRBD2	TRBV29-1	few	TRBJ2-1	TGCACTACAATTGGGGCTAGCGGATTTTCCTACAATGAGCAGTTCTTC	CTTIGASGFSYNEQFF
.	TRBV4-2	few	TRBJ1-5	TGTGCCAGCAGCCCCCGCGGCCGAGGGCAGCCCCAGCATTTT	CASSPRGRGQPQHF
TRBD1	TRBV15	few	TRBJ1-2	TGTGCCACCAGCAGGCGGCCGGCAGGGGGATACTATGGCTACACCTTC	CATSRRPAGGYYGYTF
.	TRBV18	.	TRBJ2-3	TGTGCCAGCTCACCACCATTACGGGACCGAAGCACAGATACGCAGTATTTT	CASSPPLRDRSTDTQYF
TRBD2	TRBV7-2	many	TRBJ2-3	TGTGCCAGCATACTAGCGGGAGTAGTCACAGATACGCAGTATTTT	CASILAGVVTDTQYF
.	TRBV4-1	few	TRBJ2-5	TGCGCCAGCAGCTGGGCTAGCTACCAAGAGACCCAGTACTTC	CASSWASYQETQYF
.	TRBV20-1	.	TRBJ1-3	TGCAGTGTCCCGGATCGCTCTGGAAACACCATATATTTT	CSVPDRSGNTIYF
.	TRBV7-2	many	TRBJ2-1	TGTGCCAGCAGCTTAGTCGCGGAGCAGTTCTTC	CASSLVAEQFF
.	TRBV6-1	.	TRBJ2-7	TGTGCCAGCACGACAGATAGCTCCTACGAGCAGTACTTC	CASTTDSSYEQYF
.	TRBV3-1	few	TRBJ1-5	TGTGCCAGCAGCCTCAGACAGTATCTTCAGCCCCAGCATTTT	CASSLRQYLQPQHF
TRBD1	TRBV5-5	many	TRBJ2-2	TGTGCCAGCAGCTTCGGACAGGGGGCCATAACCGGGGAGCTGTTTTTT	CASSFGQGAITGELFF
.	TRBV21-1	.	TRBJ1-1	TGTGCCAGCAGCAAAGGAGTAGGGACGAGCACTGAAGCTTTCTTT	CASSKGVGTSTEAFF
TRBD2	TRBV15	many	TRBJ2-1	TGTGCCACCAGCAGAGAGGTGACTAGCGGCCCACACAATGAGCAGTTCTTC	CATSREVTSGPHNEQFF
.	TRBV7-2	once	TRBJ2-7	TGTGCCAGCAGCTTAGACTCCGTGCAGTACTTC	CASSLDSVQYF
TRBD2	TRBV4-1	.	TRBJ2-3	TGCGCCAGCAGCCAAGTAGGACTAGCGTCAGATACGCAGTATTTT	CASSQVGLASDTQYF
TRBD2	TRBV27	once	TRBJ2-2	TGTGCCAGCAGTCCGATCCCTAGCGGGAGAAACACCGGGGAGCTGTTTTTT	CASSPIPSGRNTGELFF
.	TRBV12-3/TRBV12-4	many	TRBJ2-3	TGTGCCAGCAGCCTCACTTACGAGACTAGTTGGATGAGGAGCACAGATACGCAGTATTTT	CASSLTYETSWMRSTDTQYF
.	TRBV10-3	.	TRBJ2-4	TGTGCCATCAGTGCTGCTAGTTTGGACATTCAGTACTTC	CAISAASLDIQYF
.	TRBV9	.	TRBJ2-1	TGTGCCAGCAGCCCGACTAACTACAATGAGCAGTTCTTC	CASSPTNYNEQFF
.	TRBV7-9	few	TRBJ2-5	TGTGCCAGCAGCCGGCCCTTGAAGGGGGAGACCCAGTACTTC	CASSRPLKGETQYF
.	TRBV5-6	few	TRBJ2-1	TGTGCCAGCAGCTTCGGGGTAGGGGGCTACAATGAGCAGTTCTTC	CASSFGVGGYNEQFF
.	TRBV5-4	many	TRBJ2-1	TGTGCCAGCAGCGGGGTAGTAGTGGGTTACAATGAGCAGTTCTTC	CASSGVVVGYNEQFF
.	TRBV27	few	TRBJ2-3	TGTGCCAGCAGTTTCGGGGGCTGGAGGGACTCCAGCACAGATACGCAGTATTTT	CASSFGGWRDSSTDTQYF
TRBD2	TRBV5-1	.	TRBJ2-1	TGCGCCTCGACTAGCGGGAGAAACAATGAGCAGTTCTTC	CASTSGRNNEQFF
TRBD2	TRBV5-5	few	TRBJ2-6	TGTGCCAGCAGGTGGGAGGGGCCCGGGGCCAACGTCCTGACTTTC	CASRWEGPGANVLTF
TRBD1	TRBV9	many	TRBJ2-1	TGTGCCGGTCCCGGGACAGGGGATTACAATGAGCAGTTCTTC	CAGPGTGDYNEQFF
TRBD1	TRBV6-1	.	TRBJ2-2	TGTGCCAGCAAATCAGGGGGGAACACCGGGGAGCTGTTTTTT	CASKSGGNTGELFF
TRBD2	TRBV3-1	few	TRBJ2-1	TGTGCCAGCAGAACGGGAGGGGGTGAGCAGTTCTTC	CASRTGGGEQFF
.	TRBV29-1	many	TRBJ2-3	TGCAGCCTACGGCCTGCCACAGATACGCAGTATTTT	CSLRPATDTQYF
.	TRBV3-1	.	TRBJ2-3	TGTGCCAGCAGCCAAGACAACTGGAGACCGGATACGCAGTATTTT	CASSQDNWRPDTQYF
.	TRBV6-2/TRBV6-3	.	TRBJ2-5	TGTGCCAGCAGTTACACCGGCGCGGAGATTGGGACCCAGTACTTC	CASSYTGAEIGTQYF
.	TRBV20-1	.	TRBJ2-1	TGCAGTGCTAGAGAGGCTAGCATGCAGTTCTTC	CSAREASMQFF
TRBD1	TRBV19	few	TRBJ2-7	TGTGCCAGTAGTATATCAGGGGGATTCTACGAGCAGTACTTC	CASSISGGFYEQYF
.	TRBV7-9	many	TRBJ1-1	TGTGCCAGCAGCTCCAGTCGGACAGCCTGGAACACTGAAGCTTTCTTT	CASSSSRTAWNTEAFF
TRBD2	TRBV11-2	few	TRBJ2-2	TGTGCCAGCAGACCACTAGCGCCGGTCACCGGGGAGCTGTTTTTT	CASRPLAPVTGELFF
.	TRBV18	.	TRBJ2-2	TGTGCCAGCTCAAGGACAGCCTTTACCGGGGAGCTGTTTTTT	CASSRTAFTGELFF
.	TRBV7-7	.	TRBJ2-1	TGTGCCAGCAGCTTAGGGAGGACTGGGAATGAGCAGTTCTTC	CASSLGRTGNEQFF
.	TRBV5-6	.	TRBJ2-1	TGTGCCAGCAGCAAACTCCTGATCCGACAATGGGAGCAGTTCTTC	CASSKLLIRQWEQFF
TRBD2	TRBV10-3	many	TRBJ2-7	TGTGCCATCTCCCCGACTAGCGGTTCTTACGAGCAGTACTTC	CAISPTSGSYEQYF
TRBD2	TRBV2	.	TRBJ2-7	TGTGCCATCGGACTAGCCCTGTCGTCCGAGCAGTACTTC	CAIGLALSSEQYF
.	TRBV28	few	TRBJ2-1	TGTGCCAGCACCCCCCAGCGACGGGAGAGCTACAATGAGCAGTTCTTC	CASTPQRRESYNEQFF
.	TRBV7-3	.	TRBJ2-2	TGTGCCAGCAGCCACCGGACCGCAGGTTTCACCGGGGAGCTGTTTTTT	CASSHRTAGFTGELFF